The rows below give T cell receptor beta chains drawn from one sample of a study of blood T cell repertoires in COVID-19. TCRdb's copy holds only in-frame clones and misses some; the assay was immunoSEQ multiplex PCR. The repertoire holds 250,000 to 350,000 clones, with approximately 87% as singletons. Sequenced sample: peripheral blood. Source of these receptors: a woman between 50 and 59 years old who had recovered from COVID-19. CDR3s include the opening cysteine and the closing phenylalanine or tryptophan. The D gene is left open where the match is weak. Size values are once, few and many counts, or a class for expanded clones, and some rows have none.

d_gene,j_gene,abundance,v_gene,CDR3aa,CDR3nt
TRBD1,TRBJ1-3,.,TRBV9,CASSAGQGGSGNTIYF,TGTGCCAGCAGCGCGGGACAGGGCGGCTCTGGAAACACCATATATTTT
.,TRBJ1-5,once,TRBV21-1,CASSKGPPGQLSNQPQHF,TGTGCCAGCAGCAAAGGGCCGCCGGGACAACTTAGCAATCAGCCCCAGCATTTT
TRBD2,TRBJ2-7,.,TRBV14,CASSRLAGTYEQYF,TGTGCCAGCAGCCGACTAGCGGGGACCTACGAGCAGTACTTC
TRBD2,TRBJ2-4,.,TRBV5-4,CASSLAGPAKNIQYF,TGTGCCAGCAGCTTAGCGGGGCCAGCCAAAAACATTCAGTACTTC
.,TRBJ2-5,.,TRBV6-2/TRBV6-3,CASSYSSRGHETQYF,TGTGCCAGCAGTTACTCTTCGCGGGGGCATGAGACCCAGTACTTC
.,TRBJ1-1,.,TRBV12-3/TRBV12-4,CASRGGNTEAFF,TGTGCCAGCAGAGGCGGGAACACTGAAGCTTTCTTT
TRBD2,TRBJ2-3,.,TRBV20-1,CSASKQRGGTDTQYF,TGCAGTGCTAGTAAGCAGCGGGGGGGCACAGATACGCAGTATTTT
TRBD2,TRBJ2-3,.,TRBV7-8,CASSLTQREGISSSYTQYF,TGTGCCAGCAGCTTAACCCAGCGGGAGGGCATTAGTTCCTCATATACGCAGTATTTT
.,TRBJ1-5,.,TRBV6-1,CASSEVAGRFDQPQHF,TGTGCCAGCAGTGAAGTCGCGGGACGCTTCGATCAGCCCCAGCATTTT
TRBD2,TRBJ2-1,.,TRBV6-2/TRBV6-3,CASSSGLAGLNEQFF,TGTGCCAGCAGTTCAGGACTAGCGGGCCTCAATGAGCAGTTCTTC
TRBD1,TRBJ2-3,.,TRBV12-5,CASGLVGQGLTDTQYF,TGTGCTAGTGGTTTGGTCGGACAGGGGCTAACAGATACGCAGTATTTT
.,TRBJ1-2,.,TRBV28,CASRNEITRGGGYTF,TGTGCCAGCAGAAATGAAATCACCAGGGGAGGGGGCTACACCTTC
.,TRBJ1-2,once,TRBV10-3,CAISEQGYYGYTF,TGTGCCATCAGTGAACAGGGATACTATGGCTACACCTTC
.,TRBJ2-2,.,TRBV7-2,CASRLNTNTGELFF,TGTGCCAGCAGGCTAAATACGAACACCGGGGAGCTGTTTTTT
.,TRBJ2-1,.,TRBV9,CASSHRHGSYNEQFF,TGTGCCAGCAGCCATCGACACGGCTCCTACAATGAGCAGTTCTTC
.,TRBJ1-6,.,TRBV2,CASNQIRGGNSPLHF,TGTGCCAGCAATCAAATCAGGGGCGGCAATTCACCCCTCCACTTT
TRBD1,TRBJ2-7,.,TRBV5-6,CASSLDRGYEQYF,TGTGCCAGCAGCTTGGACAGGGGCTACGAGCAGTACTTC
.,TRBJ1-2,.,TRBV12-3/TRBV12-4,CASSTGEGYGYTF,TGTGCCAGCAGCACCGGGGAGGGCTATGGCTACACCTTC
.,TRBJ1-1,.,TRBV28,CASTDGHKNTEAFF,TGTGCCAGCACCGACGGACACAAGAACACTGAAGCTTTCTTT
TRBD2,TRBJ2-3,.,TRBV18,CASSPPGTSGGAYTDTQYF,TGTGCCAGCTCACCACCGGGGACTAGCGGGGGGGCCTACACAGATACGCAGTATTTT